The sequence of this T cell receptor beta chain was determined in a study of shared clonotypes between healthy human individuals (dated by TCRdb to about 2020). A note on the overall study: Two women and a few men aged 18 to 49 years were included in the cohort. Per donor, three plates each were used for CD4 naive and CD4 memory, two for CD8 naive, and one for CD8 memory. Each donor's leukapheresis produced roughly between about 0.9 and 9.5 billion PBMCs. To increase sequencing depth and limit assay-specific biases, different laboratories used diverse techniques to prepare libraries and sequence TCR repertoires. To estimate repertoire size and how much clonotypes are shared between individuals, the study performed deep sequencing of blood TCR repertoires from a handful of healthy adults.

Donors were healthy HIV-negative adults with no recently reported acute infections or vaccinations. All donors were Caucasian adults living in Nashville, Tennessee, USA. CD4+ T cells were enriched by magnetic negative selection, after which naive cells were positively selected on CD45RA and the negative fraction was taken as the memory subset. After blood collection by leukapheresis, PBMCs were isolated using Ficoll-Histopaque density gradient centrifugation and then cryopreserved in the vapor phase of liquid nitrogen. Analytical flow cytometry was used to check the purity and quantity of every magnetically sorted T cell population. Each sorted fraction had its genomic DNA isolated and then quantified by UV absorbance on a Nanodrop 2000c. Using the deep immunoSEQ assay, multiplex PCR amplified TCR CDR3 regions from genomic DNA. Genomic DNA extracted from each cell subset was distributed evenly over all wells of several immunoSEQ 96-well plates, and each plate served as one replicate. Each replicate PCR for sorted subsets received roughly 0.2 ug genomic DNA, equal to about 29,000 T cell genomes. Purified libraries were measured with a Qubit 3.0 fluorometer, size-checked on a Bioanalyzer 2100, and measured again with the KAPA Library Quantification kit. Each immunoSEQ 96-well plate was sequenced on its own single-read 150-cycle Illumina NextSeq 550 flow cell. The study's processing was this. The immunoSEQ output contained only junctional sequences without quality scores, so filtering could not match that applied to full-length reads. Sequences were annotated with PyIR, a Python wrapper for IgBLAST v1.9, using IMGT germline references to assign V/J genes and CDR3. Any read was removed if the V/J assignment was weak (E-value above 1e-6), the CDR3 was missing, or the read contained stop codons, out-of-frame junctions, or ambiguous translated residues. V3J clonotypes were defined as sequences sharing an identical inferred V gene, J gene, and CDR3 amino acid sequence. Percentage overlap between repertoires was calculated by dividing the number of shared unique clonotypes by the size of the smaller repertoire. RTK rarefaction, the Chao1 estimator, and Recon v2.1 estimates of unobserved clonotypes were used to assess repertoire richness. Generation probabilities for all TCRbeta clonotypes obtained by the gDNA method from four donors were computed using OLGA. TCRdb mirrors the immuneACCESS table, restricted to in-frame sequences. Some clones are absent from its copies; in checked studies, under half trace to an unresolved V gene, and the reason for the others is unknown. The D gene and trimming were derived from the DNA, and the V and J assignments and clone size from that table. The sample table shows some 630,000 clones, and 55% to 75% are seen once. The ten largest clones take up approximately 1.8% of the sample.

What the research found in general, with its limitations: When several donors were compared, the shared fraction of clonotypes was about 5.5% for naive CD4, about 4% for naive CD8, about 2.4% for memory CD4, and roughly 0.43% for memory CD8. Pairwise subsampling led to the expectation that sequencing depth would affect the degree of clonotype sharing among donors. Sampling was restricted to blood, and TCR repertoires in tissue are likely to differ from TCR repertoires in blood. Because the study included a small number of donors, the genetic and exposure-history diversity represented was limited. Compared with non-shared clonotypes, clonotypes shared by all four sorted-subset donors had higher generation probabilities. Naive subsets generally had larger estimated clonotype richness than memory subsets. Rarefaction of sorted-subset datasets indicated incomplete sequencing despite the large sequencing depth.

With regard to this clone: Its antigen is not yet known. No much larger clone exists at a distance of one base, and base qualities are not known.

CDR1 and CDR2 are read off the germline V gene as MNHEY and SVGAGI. Trimming removed 3 bases from V and 2 bases from J, leaving 11 bases between the germline ends. There are 15 amino acids in the CDR3, from cysteine to phenylalanine inclusive. Only the CDR3 part of the read is kept: 45 bases, read in frame from the first base. The source of this sequence is a woman aged 25 to 39 in good health. Sequenced: memory CD4+ T cells sorted from blood. What the cell subset or site label conveys for this sample: CD45RA-negative fraction. Recombination linked TRBV6-5 to TRBJ2-1; a tentative D match to TRBD2 spans 5 bases. The nucleotide sequence reads as follows: TGTGCCAGCAGTTATTCGGGAAGGCCCTACAATGAGCAGTTCTTC. It encodes CASSYSGRPYNEQFF.